This T cell receptor beta chain was recovered during a study of T cells after yellow fever vaccination. Study-wide findings and caveats: Booster samples showed a return of most primary-vaccination clones (around 96% CD4, 80% to 90% CD8). Researchers noted that a small share of clonotypes showed up in both CD4 and CD8 compartments. Sorted repertoires could include abundant contaminating clonotypes from bulk cells.

In TCRdb, the 5' RACE reads were re-called with MiXCR into one record per CDR3 protein. This table has nearly 550,000 distinct CDR3 sequences, over 15% appearing once. This clonotype came up a few times. The antigen is not known. V was shortened by 6 bases and J by 3 bases, with 12 bases between the two germline ends. The CDR3 has 13 amino acids. The TCR was taken from a man aged 25 to 40 who received the YFV17D yellow fever vaccine. This material consisted of PBMCs, taken 15 days after the yellow fever booster vaccination. This chain connects TRBV12-3 or TRBV12-4 to TRBJ2-7; D is uncertain. CDR3 coding DNA: TGTGCCAGCAGGCCGGGCAAAATCTACGAGCAGTACTTC. Translated: CASRPGKIYEQYF.